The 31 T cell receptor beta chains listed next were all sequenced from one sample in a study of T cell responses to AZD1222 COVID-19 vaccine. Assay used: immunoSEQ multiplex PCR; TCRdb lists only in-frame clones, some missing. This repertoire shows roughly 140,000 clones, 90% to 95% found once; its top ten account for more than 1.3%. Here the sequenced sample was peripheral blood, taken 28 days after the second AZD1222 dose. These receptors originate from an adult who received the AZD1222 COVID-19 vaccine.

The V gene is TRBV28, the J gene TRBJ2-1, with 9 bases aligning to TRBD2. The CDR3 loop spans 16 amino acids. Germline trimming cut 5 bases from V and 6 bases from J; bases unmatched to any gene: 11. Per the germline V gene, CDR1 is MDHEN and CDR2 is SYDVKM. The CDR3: CASSTRASGVLNEQFF. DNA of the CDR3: TGTGCCAGCAGTACCCGGGCTAGCGGGGTCCTCAATGAGCAGTTCTTC.

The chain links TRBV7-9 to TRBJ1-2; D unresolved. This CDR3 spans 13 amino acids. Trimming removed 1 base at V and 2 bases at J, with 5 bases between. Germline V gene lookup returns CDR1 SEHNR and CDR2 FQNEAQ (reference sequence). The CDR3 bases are TGTGCCAGCAGCTTAGGGCTCAACTATGGCTACACCTTC. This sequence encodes CASSLGLNYGYTF.

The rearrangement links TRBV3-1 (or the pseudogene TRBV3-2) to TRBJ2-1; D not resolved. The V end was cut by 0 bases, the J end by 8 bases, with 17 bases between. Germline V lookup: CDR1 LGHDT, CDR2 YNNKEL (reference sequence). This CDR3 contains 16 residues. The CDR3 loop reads CASSQDPQDGVDEQFF. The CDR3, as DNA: TGTGCCAGCAGCCAAGATCCCCAGGACGGTGTCGATGAGCAGTTCTTC.

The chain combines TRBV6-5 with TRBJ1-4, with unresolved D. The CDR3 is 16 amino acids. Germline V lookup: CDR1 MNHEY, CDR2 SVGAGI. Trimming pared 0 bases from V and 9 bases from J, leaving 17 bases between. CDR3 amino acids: CASSYSTVSTRKKLFF. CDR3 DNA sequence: TGTGCCAGCAGTTACTCGACGGTTTCCACTAGAAAAAAACTGTTTTTT.

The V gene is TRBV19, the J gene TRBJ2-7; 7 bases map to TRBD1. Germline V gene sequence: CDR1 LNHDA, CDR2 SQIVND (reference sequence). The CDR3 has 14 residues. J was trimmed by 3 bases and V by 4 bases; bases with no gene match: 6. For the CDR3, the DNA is TGTGCCAGTAGTAAGGACAGGTCCCTCTACGAGCAGTACTTC. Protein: CASSKDRSLYEQYF.

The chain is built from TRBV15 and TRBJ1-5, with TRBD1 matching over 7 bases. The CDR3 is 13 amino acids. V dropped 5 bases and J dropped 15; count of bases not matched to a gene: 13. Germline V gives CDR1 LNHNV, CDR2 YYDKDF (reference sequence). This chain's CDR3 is CATSGNLGQVPHF. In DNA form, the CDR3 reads TGTGCCACCAGCGGAAACCTCGGACAGGTTCCGCATTTT.

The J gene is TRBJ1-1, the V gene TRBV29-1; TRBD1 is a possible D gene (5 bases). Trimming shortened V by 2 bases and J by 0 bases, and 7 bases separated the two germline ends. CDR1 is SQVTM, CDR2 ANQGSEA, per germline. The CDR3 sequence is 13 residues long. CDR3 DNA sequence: TGCAGCGTTGAAAGACAGTTGAACACTGAAGCTTTCTTT. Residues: CSVERQLNTEAFF.

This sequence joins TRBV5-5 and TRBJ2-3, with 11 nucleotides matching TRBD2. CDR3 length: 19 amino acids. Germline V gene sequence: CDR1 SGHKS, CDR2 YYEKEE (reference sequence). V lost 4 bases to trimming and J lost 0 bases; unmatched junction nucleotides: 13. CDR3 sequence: CASSHLLAGARRSTDTQYF. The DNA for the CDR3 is TGTGCCAGCAGCCACCTACTAGCGGGGGCCCGTCGTAGCACAGATACGCAGTATTTT. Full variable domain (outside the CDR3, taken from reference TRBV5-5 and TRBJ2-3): DAGVTQSPTHLIKTRGQQVTLRCSPISGHKSVSWYQQVLGQGPQFIFQYYEKEERGRGNFPDRFSARQFPNYSSELNVNALLLGDSALYLCASSHLLAGARRSTDTQYFGPGTRLTVL.

The CDR3 bases are TGTGCCAGCAGCTCACAGGGCACCGGGGAGCTGTTTTTT. Translated: CASSSQGTGELFF. J is TRBJ2-2 and V is TRBV7-2, with a possible D match to TRBD1 (6 bases). The CDR3 is made up of 13 amino acids. V lost 4 bases, J lost 4 bases, and 7 bases lay in between. Germline-derived CDR1 and CDR2 are SGHTA and FQGNSA.

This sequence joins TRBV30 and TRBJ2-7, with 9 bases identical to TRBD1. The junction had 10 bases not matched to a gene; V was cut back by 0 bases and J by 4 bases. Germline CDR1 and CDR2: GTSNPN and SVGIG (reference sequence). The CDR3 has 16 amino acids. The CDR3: CAWSVAGTGFPYEQYF. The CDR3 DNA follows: TGTGCCTGGAGTGTAGCTGGGACAGGGTTTCCGTACGAGCAGTACTTC.

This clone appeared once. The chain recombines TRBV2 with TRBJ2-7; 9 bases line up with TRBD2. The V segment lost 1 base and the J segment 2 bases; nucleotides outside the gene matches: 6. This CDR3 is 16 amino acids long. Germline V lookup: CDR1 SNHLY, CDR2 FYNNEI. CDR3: CASSEDTLAGAYEQYF. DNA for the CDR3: TGTGCCAGCAGTGAAGACACTTTAGCGGGAGCCTACGAGCAGTACTTC.

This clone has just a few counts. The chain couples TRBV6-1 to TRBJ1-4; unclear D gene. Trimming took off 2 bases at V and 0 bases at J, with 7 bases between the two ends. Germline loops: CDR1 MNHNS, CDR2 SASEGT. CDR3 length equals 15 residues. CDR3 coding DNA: TGTGCCAGCAGTGAATCTCCTGCAACTAATGAAAAACTGTTTTTT. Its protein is CASSESPATNEKLFF.

Written as DNA, the CDR3 is TGTGCCAGCAGTTTTACTAACACTGAAGCTTTCTTT. This codes for CASSFTNTEAFF. V is TRBV12-3 or TRBV12-4 and J is TRBJ1-1; D is undetermined. CDR3 length equals 12 residues. V was trimmed by 3 bases and J by 2 bases, leaving 4 bases between them.

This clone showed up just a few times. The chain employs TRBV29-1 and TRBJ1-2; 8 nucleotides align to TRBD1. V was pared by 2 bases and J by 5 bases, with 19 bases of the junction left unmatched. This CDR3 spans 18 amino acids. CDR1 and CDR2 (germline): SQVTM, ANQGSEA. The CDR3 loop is CSVEHHARSGTGRYGYTF. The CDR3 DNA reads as TGCAGCGTTGAACATCACGCACGGTCCGGGACAGGCCGTTATGGCTACACCTTC.

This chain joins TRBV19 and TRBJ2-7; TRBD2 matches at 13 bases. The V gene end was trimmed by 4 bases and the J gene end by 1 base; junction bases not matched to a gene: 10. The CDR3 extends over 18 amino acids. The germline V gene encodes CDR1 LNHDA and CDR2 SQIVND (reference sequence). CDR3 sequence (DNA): TGTGCCAGTAGTACACCCCGGACTAGCGGGAGCACTTCCTACGAGCAGTACTTC. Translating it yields CASSTPRTSGSTSYEQYF.

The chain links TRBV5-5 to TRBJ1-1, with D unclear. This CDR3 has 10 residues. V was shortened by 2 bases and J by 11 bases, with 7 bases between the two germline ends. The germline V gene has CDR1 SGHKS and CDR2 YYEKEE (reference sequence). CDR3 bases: TGTGCCAGCAGCTTATTGACCGCTTTCTTT. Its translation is CASSLLTAFF. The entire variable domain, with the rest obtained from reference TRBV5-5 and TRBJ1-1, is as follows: DAGVTQSPTHLIKTRGQQVTLRCSPISGHKSVSWYQQVLGQGPQFIFQYYEKEERGRGNFPDRFSARQFPNYSSELNVNALLLGDSALYLCASSLLTAFFGQGTRLTVV.

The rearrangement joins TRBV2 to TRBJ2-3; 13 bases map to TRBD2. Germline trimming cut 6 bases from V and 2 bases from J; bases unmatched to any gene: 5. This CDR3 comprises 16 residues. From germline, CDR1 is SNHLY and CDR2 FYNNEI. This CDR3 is CASSRLAGGLTDTQYF. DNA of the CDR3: TGTGCCAGCAGCCGACTAGCGGGGGGCCTCACAGATACGCAGTATTTT. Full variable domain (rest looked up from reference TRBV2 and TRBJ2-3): EPEVTQTPSHQVTQMGQEVILRCVPISNHLYFYWYRQILGQKVEFLVSFYNNEISEKSEIFDDQFSVERPDGSNFTLKIRSTKLEDSAMYFCASSRLAGGLTDTQYFGPGTRLTVL.

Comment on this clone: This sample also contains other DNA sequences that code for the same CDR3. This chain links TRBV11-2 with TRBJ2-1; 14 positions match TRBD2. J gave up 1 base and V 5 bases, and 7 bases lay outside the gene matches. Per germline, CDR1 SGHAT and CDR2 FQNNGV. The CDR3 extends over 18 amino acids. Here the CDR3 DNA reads TGTGCCAGCAGCCCGGGACTAGCGGGAGTAAGGTCCTACAATGAGCAGTTCTTC. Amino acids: CASSPGLAGVRSYNEQFF.

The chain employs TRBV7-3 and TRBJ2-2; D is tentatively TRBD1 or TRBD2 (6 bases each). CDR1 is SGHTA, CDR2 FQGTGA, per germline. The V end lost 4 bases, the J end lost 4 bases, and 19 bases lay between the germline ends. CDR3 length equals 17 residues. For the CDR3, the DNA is TGTGCCAGCAGCTCCTCCGGGGGCAGGGCCGGCACCGGGGAGCTGTTTTTT. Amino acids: CASSSSGGRAGTGELFF.

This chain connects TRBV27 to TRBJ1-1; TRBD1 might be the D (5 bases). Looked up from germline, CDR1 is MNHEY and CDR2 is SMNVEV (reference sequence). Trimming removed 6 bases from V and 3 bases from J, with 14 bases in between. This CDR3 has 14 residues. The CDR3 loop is CASRPGRGYTEAFF. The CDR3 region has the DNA TGTGCCAGCAGACCCGGACGGGGGTACACTGAAGCTTTCTTT.

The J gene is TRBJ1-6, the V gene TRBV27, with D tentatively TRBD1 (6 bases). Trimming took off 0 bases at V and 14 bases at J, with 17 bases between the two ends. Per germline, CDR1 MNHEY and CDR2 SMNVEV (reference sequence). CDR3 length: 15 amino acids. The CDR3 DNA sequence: TGTGCCAGCAGTTTATCGGAACAGGGTGAGGTATCCCTCCACTTT. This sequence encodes CASSLSEQGEVSLHF.

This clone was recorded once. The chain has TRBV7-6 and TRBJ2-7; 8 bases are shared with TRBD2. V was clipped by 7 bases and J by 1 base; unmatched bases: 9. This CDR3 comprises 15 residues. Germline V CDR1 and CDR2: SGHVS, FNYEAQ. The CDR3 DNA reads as TGTGCCAGCACCGGGGGGGCGTCCGAATCCTACGAGCAGTACTTC. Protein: CASTGGASESYEQYF.

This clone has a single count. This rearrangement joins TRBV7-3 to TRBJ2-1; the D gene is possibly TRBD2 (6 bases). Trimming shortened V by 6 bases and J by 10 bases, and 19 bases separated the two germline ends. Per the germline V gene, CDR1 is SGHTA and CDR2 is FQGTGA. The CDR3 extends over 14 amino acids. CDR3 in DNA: TGTGCCAGCAGAACCGGGACTCGAGTAGGGGAGCAGTTCTTC. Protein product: CASRTGTRVGEQFF.

This CDR3 reads CASSLAASTDTQYF. The CDR3 nucleotides are TGTGCCAGCAGCTTAGCGGCTAGCACAGATACGCAGTATTTT. This rearrangement joins TRBV11-3 to TRBJ2-3; D unclear. Germline V gene lookup returns CDR1 SGHNT and CDR2 YENEEA. V lost 1 base to trimming and J lost 0 bases, with 5 bases between them. The length of the CDR3 is 14 residues.

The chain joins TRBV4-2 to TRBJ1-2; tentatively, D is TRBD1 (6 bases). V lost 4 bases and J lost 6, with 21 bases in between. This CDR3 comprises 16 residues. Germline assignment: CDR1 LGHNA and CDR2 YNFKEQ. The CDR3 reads CASSPRGQQPVDGYTF. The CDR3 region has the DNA TGTGCCAGCAGCCCGCGGGGGCAGCAGCCCGTTGATGGCTACACCTTC.

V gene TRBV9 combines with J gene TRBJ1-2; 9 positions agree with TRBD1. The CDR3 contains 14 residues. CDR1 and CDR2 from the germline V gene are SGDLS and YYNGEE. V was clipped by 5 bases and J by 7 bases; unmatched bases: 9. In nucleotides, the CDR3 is TGTGCCAGCAGTCATACAGGGGGCCGAGGTGGCTACACCTTC. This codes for CASSHTGGRGGYTF.

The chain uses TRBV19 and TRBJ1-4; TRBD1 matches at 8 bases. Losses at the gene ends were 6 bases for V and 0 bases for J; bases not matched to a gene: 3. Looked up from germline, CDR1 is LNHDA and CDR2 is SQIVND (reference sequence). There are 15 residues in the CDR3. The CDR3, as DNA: TGTGCCAGTAGCACAGGGGGAGCAACTAATGAAAAACTGTTTTTT. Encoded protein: CASSTGGATNEKLFF. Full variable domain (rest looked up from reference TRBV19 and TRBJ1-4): DGGITQSPKYLFRKEGQNVTLSCEQNLNHDAMYWYRQDPGQGLRLIYYSQIVNDFQKGDIAEGYSVSREKKESFPLTVTSAQKNPTAFYLCASSTGGATNEKLFFGSGTQLSVL.

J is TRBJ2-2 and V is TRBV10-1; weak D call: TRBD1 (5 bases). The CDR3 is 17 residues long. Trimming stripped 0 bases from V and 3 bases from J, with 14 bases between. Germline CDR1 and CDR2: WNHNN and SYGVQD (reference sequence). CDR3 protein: CASSESYWGRDTGELFF. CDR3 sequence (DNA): TGCGCCAGCAGTGAGTCTTACTGGGGCCGGGACACCGGGGAGCTGTTTTTT.

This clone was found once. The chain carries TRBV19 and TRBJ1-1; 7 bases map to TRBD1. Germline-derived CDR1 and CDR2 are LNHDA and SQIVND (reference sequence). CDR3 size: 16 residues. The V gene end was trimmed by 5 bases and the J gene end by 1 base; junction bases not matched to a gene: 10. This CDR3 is CASSHTPDRANTEAFF. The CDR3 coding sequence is TGTGCCAGTAGTCATACTCCTGACAGGGCGAACACTGAAGCTTTCTTT.

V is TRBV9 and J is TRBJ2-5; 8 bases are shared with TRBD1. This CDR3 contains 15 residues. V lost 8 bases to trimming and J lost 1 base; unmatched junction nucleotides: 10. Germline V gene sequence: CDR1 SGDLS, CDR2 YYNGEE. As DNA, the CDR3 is TGTGCCAGTGCCCCTCAGGGGGCAACCCAAGAGACCCAGTACTTC. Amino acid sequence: CASAPQGATQETQYF.

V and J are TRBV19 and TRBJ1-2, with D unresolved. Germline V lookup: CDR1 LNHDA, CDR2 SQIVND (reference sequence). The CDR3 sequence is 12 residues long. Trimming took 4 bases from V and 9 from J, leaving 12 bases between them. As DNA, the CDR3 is TGTGCCAGTAGTACCTCTCCCGTCAGCTACACCTTC. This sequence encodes CASSTSPVSYTF.